The 13 T cell receptor beta chains listed next were all sequenced from one sample in a study of cytomegalovirus exposure and HLA in healthy donors. Method: immunoSEQ multiplex PCR; TCRdb's copy keeps in-frame clones and lacks some. The table shows 45,000 to 70,000 clones, with roughly 93% occurring only once. Sequences were obtained from PBMCs. Source of these receptors: a woman between 18 and 29 years old in good health and CMV-seronegative.

This rearrangement joins TRBV27 to TRBJ2-7; perhaps TRBD1 as D (6 bases). V was cut by 2 bases and J by 4 bases, with 9 bases left in between. Germline assignment: CDR1 MNHEY and CDR2 SMNVEV (reference sequence). The CDR3 spans 13 residues. CDR3 DNA: TGTGCCAGCAGTTTAATACAGGGATACGAGCAGTACGTC. Translating gives CASSLIQGYEQYV.

This chain connects TRBV10-3 to TRBJ1-1; 7 positions match TRBD1. V dropped 1 base and J dropped 1; count of bases not matched to a gene: 3. CDR1 is ENHRY, CDR2 SYGVKD, per germline. This CDR3 is 15 amino acids long. The CDR3 loop reads CAISEFGQENTEAFF. Here the CDR3 DNA reads TGTGCCATCAGTGAGTTTGGACAGGAGAACACTGAAGCTTTCTTT.

The CDR3 sequence: CASSPTGGWEQYV. The CDR3 DNA reads as TGTGCCAGCAGCCCGACAGGGGGTTGGGAGCAGTACGTC. The chain has TRBV11-2 and TRBJ2-7; 9 nucleotides align to TRBD1. Germline values: CDR1 SGHAT, CDR2 FQNNGV. CDR3 length equals 13 residues. V lost 5 bases and J lost 7; bases outside the gene matches: 6.

The chain combines TRBV15 with TRBJ2-6, with 10 nucleotides matching TRBD1. The CDR3 consists of 19 residues. V dropped 0 bases and J dropped 1; count of bases not matched to a gene: 6. Germline V CDR1 and CDR2: LNHNV, YYDKDF (reference sequence). In DNA form, the CDR3 reads TGTGCCACCAGCAGAGATCCCGGGGACAGGGGATCTGGGGCCAACGTCCTGACTTTC. Translating gives CATSRDPGDRGSGANVLTF.

The V and J genes are TRBV6-1 and TRBJ2-3, with D unclear. This CDR3 has 14 amino acids. Germline V gene lookup returns CDR1 MNHNS and CDR2 SASEGT. Between the trimmed V and J ends, which lost 4 bases and 2 bases, there was a span of 10 bases. Written as DNA, the CDR3 is TGTGCCAGCAGTGTGCTGCGTTTCACAGATACGCAGTATTTT. Its translation is CASSVLRFTDTQYF.

The CDR3 sequence is CASSPRLAGDYEQYF. CDR3 sequence (DNA): TGCGCCAGCAGCCCTAGACTAGCGGGGGACTACGAGCAGTACTTC. The chain has TRBV4-1 and TRBJ2-7, with 12 bases that match TRBD2. V was pared by 4 bases and J by 3 bases, with 4 bases of the junction left unmatched. This CDR3 is built from 15 residues. Germline V gene data show CDR1 as MGHRA and CDR2 as YSYEKL.

This clone was counted once. CDR3 DNA sequence: TGTGCCAGCAGTGAGACACGTAACTATGGCTACACCTTC. This encodes CASSETRNYGYTF. The V call is TRBV6-1, the J call TRBJ1-2, with unresolved D. CDR3 size: 13 residues. Trimming pared 3 bases from V and 1 base from J, leaving 6 bases between. Per germline, CDR1 MNHNS and CDR2 SASEGT.

The chain carries TRBV5-4 and TRBJ2-1; TRBD2 might be the D (5 bases). The ends were cut back, 4 bases at V and 7 bases at J, with 21 bases in the middle. This CDR3 is built from 16 residues. Germline V gene sequence: CDR1 SGHNT, CDR2 YYREEE (reference sequence). The CDR3 DNA is TGTGCCAGCAGCGAGATGTCCGGGATCTTAAGGAATGAGCAGTTCTTC. Its translation: CASSEMSGILRNEQFF.

The V call is TRBV18, the J call TRBJ2-4; 7 nucleotides agree with TRBD1. CDR3 length: 16 amino acids. Looked up from germline, CDR1 is KGHSH and CDR2 is LQKENI. With V trimmed by 3 bases and J by 2 bases, 7 bases remained unmatched. This CDR3 is CASSPDREWTKNIQYF. In nucleotides, the CDR3 is TGTGCCAGCTCACCCGACAGGGAATGGACCAAAAACATTCAGTACTTC. Looking up the rest from reference TRBV18 and TRBJ2-4 gives the full variable domain: NAGVMQNPRHLVRRRGQEARLRCSPMKGHSHVYWYRQLPEEGLKFMVYLQKENIIDESGMPKERFSAEFPKEGPSILRIQQVVRGDSAAYFCASSPDREWTKNIQYFGAGTRLSVL.

The chain joins TRBV4-2 to TRBJ1-2; D not resolved. The CDR3 spans 15 residues. Per the germline V gene, CDR1 is LGHNA and CDR2 is YNFKEQ. The V and J ends lost 3 bases and 6 bases respectively, with 17 bases between them. CDR3 in DNA: TGTGCCAGCAGCCATGGAGAGAGACCCCTCAATGGCTACACCTTC. It codes for CASSHGERPLNGYTF.

The chain recombines TRBV27 with TRBJ2-7, with D possibly matching TRBD1 (6 bases). Germline CDR1 and CDR2: MNHEY and SMNVEV (reference sequence). Trimming left V 0 bases short and J 2 bases short, with 14 bases between. The CDR3 has 16 amino acids. The CDR3 reads CASSLSTSRTAYEQYF. The CDR3 nucleotides are TGTGCCAGCAGTTTATCCACTTCGCGGACAGCCTACGAGCAGTACTTC.

This chain joins TRBV10-3 and TRBJ2-3; TRBD2 might be the D (5 bases). CDR3 size: 14 residues. V was trimmed by 1 base and J by 1 base, leaving 6 bases between them. Looked up from germline, CDR1 is ENHRY and CDR2 is SYGVKD. The CDR3 region has the DNA TGTGCCATCAGTGAGTACGGGGGCACAGATACGCAGTATTTT. As protein: CAISEYGGTDTQYF.

The rearrangement uses TRBV9 and TRBJ1-1, with TRBD1 matching 8 bases. Losses at the gene ends were 0 bases for V and 5 bases for J; bases not matched to a gene: 9. The CDR3 totals 16 residues. Germline loops: CDR1 SGDLS, CDR2 YYNGEE. CDR3 loop: CASSVGSPDRGTEAFF. CDR3 DNA: TGTGCCAGCAGCGTAGGGTCCCCCGACAGGGGAACTGAAGCTTTCTTT. The full variable domain, rest sourced from reference TRBV9 and TRBJ1-1, is DSGVTQTPKHLITATGQRVTLRCSPRSGDLSVYWYQQSLDQGLQFLIQYYNGEERAKGNILERFSAQQFPDLHSELNLSSLELGDSALYFCASSVGSPDRGTEAFFGQGTRLTVV.